Listed here is a single T cell receptor (beta chain). With 5 bases clipped from V and 10 bases from J, the junction kept 8 bases outside the gene matches. From germline, CDR1 is MDHEN and CDR2 SYDVKM. The CDR3 is made up of 14 amino acids. Authors' methods: Reference gene primer amplification gave estimated nucleated cell counts. Clones were read by immunoSEQ multiplex PCR, and TCRdb kept only the in-frame ones, dropping some. V and J calls and clone size are as listed in that table; D and trimming were resolved from the DNA. This table holds under 350,000 clones, under 90% found once. The sample originates from a study of blood T cell repertoires in COVID-19. The overall study: Samples representing acute and convalescent COVID-19 were sourced from the United States, Italy and Spain.

Sequencing was performed on peripheral blood. The rearrangement links TRBV28 to TRBJ2-1; 10 positions agree with TRBD2. This TCR was sampled from a woman aged 45-65 years who had recovered from COVID-19. CDR3 DNA: TGTGCCAGCAGTCTTCCGTTTAGCGGGAGGGAGCAGTTCTTC. Protein product: CASSLPFSGREQFF.